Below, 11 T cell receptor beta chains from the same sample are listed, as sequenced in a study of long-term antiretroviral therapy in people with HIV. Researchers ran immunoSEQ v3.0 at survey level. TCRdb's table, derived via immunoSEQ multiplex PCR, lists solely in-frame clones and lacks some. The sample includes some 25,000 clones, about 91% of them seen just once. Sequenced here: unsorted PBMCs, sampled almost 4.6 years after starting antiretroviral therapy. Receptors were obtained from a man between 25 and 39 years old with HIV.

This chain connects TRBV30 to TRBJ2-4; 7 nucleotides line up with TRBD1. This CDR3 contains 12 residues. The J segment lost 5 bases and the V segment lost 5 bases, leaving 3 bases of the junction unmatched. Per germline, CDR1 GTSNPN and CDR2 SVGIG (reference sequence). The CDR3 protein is CAWSGTENIQYF. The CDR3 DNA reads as TGTGCCTGGTCCGGGACAGAAAACATTCAGTACTTC.

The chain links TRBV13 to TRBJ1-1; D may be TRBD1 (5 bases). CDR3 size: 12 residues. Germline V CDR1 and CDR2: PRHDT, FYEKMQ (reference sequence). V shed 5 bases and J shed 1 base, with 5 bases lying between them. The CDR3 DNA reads TGTGCCAGCAGCGGGGGGAACACTGAAGCTTTCTTT. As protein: CASSGGNTEAFF.

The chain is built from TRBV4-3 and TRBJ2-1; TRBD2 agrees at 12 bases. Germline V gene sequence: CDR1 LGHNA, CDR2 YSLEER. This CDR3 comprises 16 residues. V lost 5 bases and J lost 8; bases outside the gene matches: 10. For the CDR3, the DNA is TGCGCCAGCAGCAAAGGCCTAGCGGGAGGGCCGGATGAGCAGTTCTTC. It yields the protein CASSKGLAGGPDEQFF.

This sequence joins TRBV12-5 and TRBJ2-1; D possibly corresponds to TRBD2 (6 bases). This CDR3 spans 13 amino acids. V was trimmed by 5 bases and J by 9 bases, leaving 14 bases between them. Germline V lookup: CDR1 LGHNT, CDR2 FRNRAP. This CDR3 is CASGLQRVVEQFF. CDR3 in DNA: TGTGCTAGTGGTCTCCAGCGGGTAGTTGAGCAGTTCTTC.

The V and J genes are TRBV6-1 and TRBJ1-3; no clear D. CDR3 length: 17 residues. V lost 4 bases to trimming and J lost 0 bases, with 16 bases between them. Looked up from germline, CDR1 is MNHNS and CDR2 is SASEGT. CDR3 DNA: TGTGCCAGCAGTGGGATGGTTCCCGGCAACTCTGGAAACACCATATATTTT. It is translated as CASSGMVPGNSGNTIYF.

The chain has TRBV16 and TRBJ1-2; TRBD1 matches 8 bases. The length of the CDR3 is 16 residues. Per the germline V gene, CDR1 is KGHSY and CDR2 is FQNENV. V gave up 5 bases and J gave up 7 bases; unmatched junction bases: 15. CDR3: CASSDLDRARVGGYTF. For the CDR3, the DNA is TGTGCCAGCAGCGACCTGGACAGGGCTCGGGTTGGTGGCTACACCTTC. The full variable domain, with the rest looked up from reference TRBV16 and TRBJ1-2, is GEEVAQTPKHLVRGEGQKAKLYCAPIKGHSYVFWYQQVLKNEFKFLISFQNENVFDETGMPKERFSAKCLPNSPCSLEIQATKLEDSAVYFCASSDLDRARVGGYTFGSGTRLTVV.

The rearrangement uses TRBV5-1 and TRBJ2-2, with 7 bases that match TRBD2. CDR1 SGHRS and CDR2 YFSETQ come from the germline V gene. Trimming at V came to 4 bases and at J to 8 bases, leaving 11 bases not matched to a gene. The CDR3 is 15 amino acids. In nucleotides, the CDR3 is TGCGCCAGCAGCCCCCTAAGGGAGGGAGTTGGGGAGCTGTTTTTT. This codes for CASSPLREGVGELFF.

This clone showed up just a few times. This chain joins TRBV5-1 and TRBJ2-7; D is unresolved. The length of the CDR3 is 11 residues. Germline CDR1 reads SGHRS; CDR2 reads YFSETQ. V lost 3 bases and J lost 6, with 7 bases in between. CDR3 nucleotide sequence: TGCGCCAGCAGCTCGGACGTCGAGCAGTACTTC. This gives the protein CASSSDVEQYF.

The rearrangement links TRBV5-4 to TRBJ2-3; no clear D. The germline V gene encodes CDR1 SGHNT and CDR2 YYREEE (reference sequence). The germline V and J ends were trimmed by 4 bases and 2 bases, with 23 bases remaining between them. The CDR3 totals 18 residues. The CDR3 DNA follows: TGTGCCAGCAGCCCTCGAGTGGGTATACGAAGAAACACAGATACGCAGTATTTT. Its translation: CASSPRVGIRRNTDTQYF.

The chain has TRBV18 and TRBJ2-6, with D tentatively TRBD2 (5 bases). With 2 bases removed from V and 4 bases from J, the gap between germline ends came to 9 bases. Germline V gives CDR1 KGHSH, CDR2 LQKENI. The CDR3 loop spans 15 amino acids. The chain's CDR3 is CASSPGGAGANVLTF. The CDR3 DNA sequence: TGTGCCAGCTCACCAGGAGGAGCGGGGGCCAACGTCCTGACTTTC.

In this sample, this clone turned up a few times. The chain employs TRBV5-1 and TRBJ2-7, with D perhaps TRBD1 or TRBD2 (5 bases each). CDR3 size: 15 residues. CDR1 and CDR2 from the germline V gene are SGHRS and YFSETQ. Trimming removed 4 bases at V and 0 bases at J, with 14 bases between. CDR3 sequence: CASSRDAWNSYEQYF. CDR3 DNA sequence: TGCGCCAGCAGCCGGGACGCTTGGAACTCCTACGAGCAGTACTTC.